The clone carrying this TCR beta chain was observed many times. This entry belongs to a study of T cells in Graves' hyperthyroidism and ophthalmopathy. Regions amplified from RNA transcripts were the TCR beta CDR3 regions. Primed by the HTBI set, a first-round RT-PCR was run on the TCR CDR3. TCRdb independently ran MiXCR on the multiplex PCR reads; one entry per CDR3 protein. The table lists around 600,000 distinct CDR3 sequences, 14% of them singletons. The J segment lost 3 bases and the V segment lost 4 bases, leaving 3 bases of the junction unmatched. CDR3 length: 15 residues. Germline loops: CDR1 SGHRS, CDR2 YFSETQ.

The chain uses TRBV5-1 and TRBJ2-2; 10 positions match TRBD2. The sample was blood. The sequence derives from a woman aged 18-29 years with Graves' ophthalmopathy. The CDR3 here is CASSGGLADTGELFF. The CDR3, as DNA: TGCGCCAGCAGCGGCGGACTAGCGGACACCGGGGAGCTGTTTTTT.